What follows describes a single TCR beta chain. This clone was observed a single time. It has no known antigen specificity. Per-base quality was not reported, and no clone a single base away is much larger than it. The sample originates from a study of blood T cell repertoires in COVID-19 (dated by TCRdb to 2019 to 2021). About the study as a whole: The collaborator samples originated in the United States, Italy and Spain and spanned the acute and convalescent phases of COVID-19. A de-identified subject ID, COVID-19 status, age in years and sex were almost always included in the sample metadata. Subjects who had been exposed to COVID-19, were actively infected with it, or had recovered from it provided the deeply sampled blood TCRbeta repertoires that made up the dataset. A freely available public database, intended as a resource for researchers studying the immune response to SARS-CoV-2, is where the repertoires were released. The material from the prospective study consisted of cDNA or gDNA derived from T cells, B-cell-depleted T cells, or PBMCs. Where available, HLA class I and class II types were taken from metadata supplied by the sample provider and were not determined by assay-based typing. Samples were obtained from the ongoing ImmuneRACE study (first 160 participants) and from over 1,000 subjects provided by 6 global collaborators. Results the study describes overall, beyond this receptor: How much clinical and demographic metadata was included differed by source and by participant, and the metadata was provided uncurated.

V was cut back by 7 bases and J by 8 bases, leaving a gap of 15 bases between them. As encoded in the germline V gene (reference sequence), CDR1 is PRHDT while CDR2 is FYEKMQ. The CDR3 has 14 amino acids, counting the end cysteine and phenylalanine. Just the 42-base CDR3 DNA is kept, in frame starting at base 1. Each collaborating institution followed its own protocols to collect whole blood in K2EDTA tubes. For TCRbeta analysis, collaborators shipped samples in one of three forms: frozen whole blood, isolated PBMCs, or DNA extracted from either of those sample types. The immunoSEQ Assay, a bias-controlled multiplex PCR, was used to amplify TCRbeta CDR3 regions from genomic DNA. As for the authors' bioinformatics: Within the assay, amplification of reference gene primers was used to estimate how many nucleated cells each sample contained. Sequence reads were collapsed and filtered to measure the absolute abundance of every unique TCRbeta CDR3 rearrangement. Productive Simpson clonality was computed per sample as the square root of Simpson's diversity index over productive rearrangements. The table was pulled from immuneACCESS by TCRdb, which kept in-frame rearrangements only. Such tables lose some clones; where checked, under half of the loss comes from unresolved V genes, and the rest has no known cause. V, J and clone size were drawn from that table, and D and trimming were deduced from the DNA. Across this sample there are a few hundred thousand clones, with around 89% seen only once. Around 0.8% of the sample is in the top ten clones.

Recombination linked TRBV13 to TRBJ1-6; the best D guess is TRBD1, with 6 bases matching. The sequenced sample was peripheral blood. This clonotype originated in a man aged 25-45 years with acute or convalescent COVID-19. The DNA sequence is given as TGTGCCAGCACCAGGGGCCAGGGGCATTCACCCCTCCACTTT. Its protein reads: CASTRGQGHSPLHF.